This entry lists 22 T cell receptor beta chains sequenced from one sample in a study of beta chain features in type 1 diabetes. Every bit of the isolated RNA underwent reverse transcription, so sequencing read expressed TCRB transcripts. Generated by immunoSEQ multiplex PCR, the TCRdb table keeps only in-frame clones and is missing some. In the table there are under 500,000 clones, 30% of which are singletons. Specimen: naive CD4+ T cells from blood. The receptors shown here come from a man younger than 35 in good health.

The genes are TRBV7-8 and TRBJ2-7, with D perhaps matching TRBD1 or TRBD2 (7 bases each). The CDR3 has 15 amino acids. With 3 bases removed from V and 6 bases from J, the gap between germline ends came to 18 bases. Germline V gene lookup returns CDR1 SGHVS and CDR2 FQNEAQ. The CDR3 here is CASSFSYARGGEQYF. As DNA, the CDR3 is TGTGCCAGCAGCTTTAGTTACGCCAGGGGGGGCGAGCAGTACTTC. The entire variable domain, with the rest obtained from reference TRBV7-8 and TRBJ2-7, is as follows: GAGVSQSPRYKVAKRGQDVALRCDPISGHVSLFWYQQALGQGPEFLTYFQNEAQLDKSGLPSDRFFAERPEGSVSTLKIQRTQQEDSAVYLCASSFSYARGGEQYFGPGTRLTVT.

This clone was picked up a small number of times. The chain recombines TRBV11-2 with TRBJ2-3; D ambiguous. CDR3 length: 12 residues. Germline lookup yields CDR1 SGHAT and CDR2 FQNNGV. Deletions cut 0 bases from V and 8 bases from J, with 6 bases between. Here the CDR3 reads CASSLEGSTQYF. CDR3 sequence (DNA): TGTGCCAGCAGCTTAGAAGGTAGTACGCAGTATTTT.

There are a few counts of this clone. The rearrangement links TRBV30 to TRBJ2-6; D is unresolved. Trimming removed 2 bases at V and 0 bases at J, with 5 bases between. CDR3 length: 14 residues. CDR1 and CDR2 (germline): GTSNPN, SVGIG (reference sequence). CDR3 nucleotides: TGTGCCTGGAGTCGCTTCTCTGGGGCCAACGTCCTGACTTTC. It is translated as CAWSRFSGANVLTF.

This clone was found a few times. This chain connects TRBV7-2 to TRBJ2-2; D not resolved. V was trimmed by 6 bases and J by 4 bases, leaving 6 bases between them. The length of the CDR3 is 12 residues. Germline V gene lookup returns CDR1 SGHTA and CDR2 FQGNSA. The CDR3 protein is CASRVRTGELFF. The CDR3, as DNA: TGTGCCAGCAGAGTCCGCACCGGGGAGCTGTTTTTT.

This clone has more than one count but fewer than ten. A read error may account for a junction end that differs from germline. The chain couples TRBV30 to TRBJ1-5; TRBD1 matches 8 bases. The CDR3 loop spans 13 amino acids. Germline loops: CDR1 GTSNPN, CDR2 SVGIG (reference sequence). CDR3 nucleotide sequence: TGTGCCTGGAGTCTCTCCAACCGGGACAGGTTGGAATTT. Its protein is CAWSLSNRDRLEF.

The gene calls are TRBV5-4 and TRBJ1-2, with TRBD1 matching 7 bases. J was trimmed by 3 bases and V by 1 base; bases with no gene match: 0. The CDR3 is 13 amino acids. The germline CDR1 and CDR2 sequences are SGHNT and YYREEE (reference sequence). The DNA for the CDR3 is TGTGCCAGCAGCTTGACAGGGGACTATGGCTACACCTTC. Translated, it gives CASSLTGDYGYTF.

V and J are TRBV28 and TRBJ2-7; D ambiguous. The length of the CDR3 is 13 residues. V lost 2 bases and J lost 4, with 9 bases in between. The germline CDR1 and CDR2 sequences are MDHEN and SYDVKM. The CDR3 nucleotides read TGTGCCAGCAGTTTACCGGACCTTTACGAGCAGTACTTC. Translation gives CASSLPDLYEQYF.

A note on this clone: This CDR3 is also generated by other DNA sequences in the sample. The chain couples TRBV30 to TRBJ1-5; D not resolved. With 1 base removed from V and 2 bases from J, the gap between germline ends came to 6 bases. Germline values: CDR1 GTSNPN, CDR2 SVGIG (reference sequence). The CDR3 runs to 13 residues. This CDR3 reads CAWSEGGNQPQHF. The CDR3 nucleotides are TGTGCCTGGAGTGAAGGCGGCAATCAGCCCCAGCATTTT.

The chain links TRBV10-3 to TRBJ2-1; D call uncertain. CDR1 and CDR2 (germline): ENHRY, SYGVKD. There are 12 residues in the CDR3. V dropped 0 bases and J dropped 10 bases, with 7 bases sitting between them. The CDR3 protein is CAISESEREQFF. The CDR3 DNA reads as TGTGCCATCAGTGAGTCTGAGAGGGAGCAGTTCTTC.

This rearrangement joins TRBV4-1 to TRBJ2-1; D might be TRBD1 (6 bases). V was pared by 6 bases and J by 0 bases, with 12 bases between. Germline lookup yields CDR1 MGHRA and CDR2 YSYEKL. The CDR3 has 15 residues. The CDR3 protein is CASRVDSSSYNEQFF. The DNA for the CDR3 is TGCGCCAGCAGGGTGGACAGTAGCTCCTACAATGAGCAGTTCTTC.

The chain recombines TRBV19 with TRBJ2-1; perhaps TRBD2 as D (5 bases). Germline CDR1 LNHDA, CDR2 SQIVND (reference sequence). The length of the CDR3 is 15 residues. V lost 4 bases to trimming and J lost 2 bases, with 12 bases between them. CDR3 DNA: TGTGCCAGTAGTAGGCCGGGAATGACCTACAATGAGCAGTTCTTC. Protein: CASSRPGMTYNEQFF. Complete variable domain (other parts from reference TRBV19 and TRBJ2-1): DGGITQSPKYLFRKEGQNVTLSCEQNLNHDAMYWYRQDPGQGLRLIYYSQIVNDFQKGDIAEGYSVSREKKESFPLTVTSAQKNPTAFYLCASSRPGMTYNEQFFGPGTRLTVL.

The rearrangement joins TRBV30 to TRBJ2-7; 12 bases agree with TRBD2. The junction had 2 bases not matched to a gene; V was cut back by 2 bases and J by 3 bases. Per the germline V gene, CDR1 is GTSNPN and CDR2 is SVGIG (reference sequence). This CDR3 has 14 amino acids. The CDR3 here is CAWSRTSGIYEQYF. The CDR3 DNA sequence: TGTGCCTGGAGTCGGACTAGCGGGATCTACGAGCAGTACTTC.

The V and J genes are TRBV7-2 and TRBJ2-3; 14 nucleotides line up with TRBD2. Trimming took 5 bases from V and 14 from J; bases not matched to a gene: 9. CDR1 SGHTA and CDR2 FQGNSA come from the germline V gene. The CDR3 spans 14 residues. The DNA for the CDR3 is TGTGCCAGCAGCCTGACTAGCGGGAGGGTCCCTCCGTATTTT. Protein: CASSLTSGRVPPYF.

This clone was counted a few times. The chain links TRBV19 to TRBJ2-1; 9 positions match TRBD1. Germline CDR1 and CDR2: LNHDA and SQIVND (reference sequence). The CDR3 is 13 amino acids. After removal of 5 bases from V and 7 bases from J, the junction contained 3 bases not matched to a gene. CDR3 coding DNA: TGTGCCAGTAGTGGGACAGGGCGGAATGAGCAGTTCTTC. Its translation is CASSGTGRNEQFF.

This clone was observed a few times. V usage is TRBV7-9 and J usage is TRBJ2-1; TRBD2 matches at 7 bases. Germline CDR1 reads SEHNR; CDR2 reads FQNEAQ (reference sequence). The CDR3 extends over 15 amino acids. The V gene end was trimmed by 1 base and the J gene end by 5 bases; junction bases not matched to a gene: 5. The CDR3 spells CASSLGSSGDNEQFF. The CDR3 coding sequence is TGTGCCAGCAGCTTAGGTTCTAGCGGAGACAATGAGCAGTTCTTC.

About this clone: Other nucleotide sequences from this sample produce the same CDR3. The rearrangement uses TRBV5-1 and TRBJ2-3, with 7 bases that match TRBD2. CDR3 length: 14 residues. Trimming took 5 bases from V and 0 from J; bases not matched to a gene: 3. Germline V gene data show CDR1 as SGHRS and CDR2 as YFSETQ. The CDR3 sequence is CASRPGGSTDTQYF. CDR3 nucleotide sequence: TGCGCCAGCAGGCCGGGAGGCAGCACAGATACGCAGTATTTT.

The J gene is TRBJ2-3, the V gene TRBV7-9; 7 nucleotides align to TRBD2. Looked up from germline, CDR1 is SEHNR and CDR2 is FQNEAQ (reference sequence). The CDR3 is 16 residues long. The junction had 7 bases not matched to a gene; V was cut back by 3 bases and J by 1 base. CDR3 bases: TGTGCCAGCAGCTTCAGTTCTAGCGGACGCACAGATACGCAGTATTTT. It specifies CASSFSSSGRTDTQYF.

In its sample, this clone was seen a few times. As DNA, the CDR3 is TGCGCCAGCAGCTTGACACTCTTCACAGATACGCAGTATTTT. Encoded protein: CASSLTLFTDTQYF. The V and J genes are TRBV5-1 and TRBJ2-3; D is ambiguous. Germline V gives CDR1 SGHRS, CDR2 YFSETQ. The CDR3 spans 14 residues. Trimming removed 1 base at V and 2 bases at J, with 8 bases between.

This chain links TRBV2 with TRBJ1-5; possible D gene TRBD1, 6 bases. The CDR3 totals 15 residues. CDR1 is SNHLY, CDR2 FYNNEI, per germline. Trimming removed 0 bases at V and 6 bases at J, with 12 bases between. CDR3 in amino acids: CASSEARTGSQPQHF. DNA of the CDR3: TGTGCCAGCAGTGAAGCGAGAACAGGGAGTCAGCCCCAGCATTTT. The full variable domain, completed using reference TRBV2 and TRBJ1-5, is EPEVTQTPSHQVTQMGQEVILRCVPISNHLYFYWYRQILGQKVEFLVSFYNNEISEKSEIFDDQFSVERPDGSNFTLKIRSTKLEDSAMYFCASSEARTGSQPQHFGDGTRLSIL.

In the case of this clone: One end of the junction fails to match germline, which may point to a read error. The chain joins TRBV7-7 to TRBJ2-1; TRBD2 agrees at 10 bases. This CDR3 region has 19 residues. The germline V gene encodes CDR1 SSHAT and CDR2 FNYEAQ (reference sequence). CDR3 in amino acids: CASSSVVASGRGTYNEQFF. The CDR3 region has the DNA TGTGCTAGCAGTAGCGTTGTGGCTAGCGGGAGAGGCACCTACAATGAGCAGTTCTTC.

CDR3 DNA sequence: TGTGCCAGCAGTCAGGAGGGTTTGAACAATGAGCAGTTCTTC. It encodes CASSQEGLNNEQFF. The V gene is TRBV7-8, the J gene TRBJ2-1; D perhaps matches TRBD2 (6 bases). Trimming stripped 6 bases from V and 5 bases from J, with 14 bases between. Germline values: CDR1 SGHVS, CDR2 FQNEAQ. The CDR3 spans 14 residues.

On this clone: Other DNA sequences in the sample encode the same CDR3. The chain couples TRBV29-1 to TRBJ2-1; 7 bases are a match to TRBD1. Unmatched junction bases numbered 1, after V lost 5 bases and J lost 0 bases. This CDR3 region has 13 residues. Germline values: CDR1 SQVTM, CDR2 ANQGSEA. The CDR3, as DNA: TGCAGCGTTACAGGGGCCTCCTACAATGAGCAGTTCTTC. Amino acids: CSVTGASYNEQFF.